This T cell receptor beta chain was identified during a study of cytomegalovirus exposure and HLA in healthy donors. Method: immunoSEQ multiplex PCR; TCRdb's copy keeps in-frame clones and lacks some. This table holds fewer than 150,000 clones, approximately 86% found once. This receptor was taken from a woman between 18 and 29 years old in good health and CMV-seropositive. Source material: PBMCs.

The CDR3 sequence: CASSEVRDHGYTF. In nucleotides, the CDR3 is TGTGCCAGCAGTGAAGTCAGGGATCATGGCTACACCTTC. The V gene is TRBV2, the J gene TRBJ1-2, with D perhaps matching TRBD1 (5 bases). Germline CDR1 reads SNHLY; CDR2 reads FYNNEI. The germline V and J ends were trimmed by 1 base and 6 bases, with 9 bases remaining between them. This CDR3 has 13 amino acids.